Presented here are 27 T cell receptor beta chains from one specimen sequenced in a study of vaccination and CD4 T cells after COVID-19. Their specific antigens are unknown. Cultured CD4+ T cell DNA underwent sequencing with the Oncomine TCR Beta short-read assay. TCRdb recomputed calls from the PCR reads with MiXCR, one row per CDR3 protein. The table includes some 6,500 distinct CDR3 sequences, roughly a third detected once. Indicated treatment: roughly 10-day PBMC culture with coronavirus spike peptide pools or control peptides (ViraFEST assay). Prior to the COVID-19 pandemic (2011-2018), the unexposed donor's CD4+ T cells were collected. The sample consisted of CD4+ T cells from blood, cultured in vitro. The receptors were sampled from a human donor in good health.

In this sample, this clonotype turned up a few times. The genes are TRBV20-1 and TRBJ2-3, with D tentatively TRBD1 (7 bases). V lost 6 bases and J 2 bases, leaving 9 bases between the germline ends. Germline lookup yields CDR1 DFQATT and CDR2 SNEGSKA (reference sequence). The CDR3 length is 12 residues. The CDR3 DNA sequence: TGCAGTGCCAGGGGGGTCACAGATACGCAGTATTTT. Protein: CSARGVTDTQYF.

This chain connects TRBV5-1 to TRBJ2-5; 16 nucleotides match TRBD2. The CDR3 runs 19 residues. Germline lookup yields CDR1 SGHRS and CDR2 YFSETQ. With 4 bases clipped from V and 4 bases from J, the junction kept 13 bases outside the gene matches. The CDR3 protein is CASSTSGTSGGVVVETQYF. The DNA for the CDR3 is TGCGCCAGCAGCACTTCCGGGACTAGCGGGGGGGTGGTAGTAGAGACCCAGTACTTC.

The chain joins TRBV6-1 to TRBJ2-2; 7 bases match TRBD1. The junction had 11 bases not matched to a gene; V was cut back by 8 bases and J by 5 bases. CDR1 is MNHNS and CDR2 is SASEGT in the germline V gene. The CDR3 is 15 residues long. The CDR3 bases are TGTGCCAGCTCCGACAGGGTCGAACAGACCGGGGAGCTGTTTTTT. Translation gives CASSDRVEQTGELFF.

The rearrangement uses TRBV27 and TRBJ1-2, with 7 bases fitting TRBD1. The CDR3 runs to 12 residues. Germline loops: CDR1 MNHEY, CDR2 SMNVEV (reference sequence). V was clipped by 7 bases and J by 7 bases; unmatched bases: 6. The CDR3 sequence: CASKVQGGGYTF. DNA of the CDR3: TGTGCCAGCAAGGTTCAGGGGGGTGGCTACACCTTC.

This clonotype was recorded once. The chain joins TRBV15 to TRBJ1-4; 7 bases fit TRBD1. V was clipped by 5 bases and J by 10 bases; unmatched bases: 10. Germline CDR1 and CDR2: LNHNV and YYDKDF (reference sequence). The CDR3 is made up of 14 amino acids. The CDR3 reads CATSLQGSRGKLFF. In nucleotides, the CDR3 is TGTGCCACCAGCCTACAGGGGAGTAGGGGAAAACTGTTTTTT.

The genes are TRBV12-3 or TRBV12-4 and TRBJ2-5; D is perhaps TRBD2 (5 bases). The CDR3 contains 13 residues. V was shortened by 5 bases and J by 1 base, with 8 bases between the two germline ends. The CDR3 bases are TGTGCCAGCAGTCGGGGATTCCAAGAGACCCAGTACTTC. Translated: CASSRGFQETQYF.

The chain employs TRBV5-1 and TRBJ1-1; D uncertain. This CDR3 contains 13 residues. Trimming cost V 2 bases and J 6 bases, with 11 bases left between them. Per the germline V gene, CDR1 is SGHRS and CDR2 is YFSETQ. Here the CDR3 DNA reads TGCGCCAGCAGCTTCCCTTCTGTCGCTGAAGCTTTCTTT. It specifies CASSFPSVAEAFF. The full variable domain, completed using reference TRBV5-1 and TRBJ1-1, is KAGVTQTPRYLIKTRGQQVTLSCSPISGHRSVSWYQQTPGQGLQFLFEYFSETQRNKGNFPGRFSGRQFSNSRSEMNVSTLELGDSALYLCASSFPSVAEAFFGQGTRLTVV.

This clonotype showed up just a few times. This sequence joins TRBV7-3 and TRBJ1-5, with D perhaps TRBD1 (5 bases). Germline assignment: CDR1 SGHTA and CDR2 FQGTGA. Between the trimmed V and J ends, which lost 5 bases and 2 bases, there was a span of 13 bases. CDR3 size: 15 residues. The CDR3 coding sequence is TGTGCCAGCAGCCAGAATGGGGGGGGCAATCAGCCCCAGCATTTT. Its protein product is CASSQNGGGNQPQHF.

This clonotype occurred once. This chain links TRBV12-3 or TRBV12-4 with TRBJ2-5; D unclear. The CDR3 is 11 amino acids. V was pared by 5 bases and J by 4 bases, with 5 bases between. Written as DNA, the CDR3 is TGTGCCAGCAGTCTTCGAGAGACCCAGTACTTC. Residues: CASSLRETQYF.

The chain couples TRBV2 to TRBJ2-7; 10 bases align to TRBD1. V lost 8 bases to trimming and J lost 4 bases; unmatched junction nucleotides: 5. CDR1 SNHLY and CDR2 FYNNEI come from the germline V gene. The CDR3 covers 13 residues. CDR3 region: CASGTGDWYEQYF. Here the CDR3 DNA reads TGTGCCAGCGGGACAGGGGATTGGTACGAGCAGTACTTC.

Within the sample, this clonotype is medium-sized (0.01 to 0.1%). This chain joins TRBV2 and TRBJ1-4; D is possibly TRBD1 (6 bases). CDR1 SNHLY and CDR2 FYNNEI come from the germline V gene. Trimming removed 8 bases at V and 8 bases at J, with 15 bases between. The CDR3 has 13 amino acids. The CDR3 DNA follows: TGTGCCAGCCGGAACAGGGCAGGCGAAAAACTGTTTTTT. This encodes CASRNRAGEKLFF.

This clonotype was seen a few times. The chain employs TRBV28 and TRBJ1-1, with a weak D call TRBD1 (5 bases). This CDR3 has 14 residues. The V gene lost 7 bases and the J gene lost 3 bases, with 15 bases spanning the gap. The germline CDR1 and CDR2 sequences are MDHEN and SYDVKM. The CDR3 spells CASTSGEGDTEAFF. In DNA form, the CDR3 reads TGTGCCAGCACCTCAGGAGAAGGGGACACTGAAGCTTTCTTT.

V gene TRBV19 combines with J gene TRBJ2-5; D is possibly TRBD1 (6 bases). The V end was cut by 5 bases, the J end by 5 bases, with 12 bases between. There are 13 residues in the CDR3. Germline values: CDR1 LNHDA, CDR2 SQIVND (reference sequence). CDR3 amino acids: CASSSQGSETQYF. The CDR3 nucleotides are TGTGCCAGTAGTTCACAGGGATCGGAGACCCAGTACTTC.

The chain links TRBV10-1 to TRBJ2-3; D possibly matches TRBD1 or TRBD2 (5 bases each). Trimming shortened V by 6 bases and J by 1 base, and 11 bases separated the two germline ends. The CDR3 extends over 14 amino acids. Germline assignment: CDR1 WNHNN and CDR2 SYGVQD (reference sequence). The CDR3 DNA is TGCGCCAGCAGCAGGGACCTCCGCACAGATACGCAGTATTTT. Protein sequence: CASSRDLRTDTQYF.

The chain links TRBV11-2 to TRBJ1-5, with 9 bases that match TRBD1. This CDR3 spans 14 amino acids. The germline V gene encodes CDR1 SGHAT and CDR2 FQNNGV. V was clipped by 1 base and J by 7 bases; unmatched bases: 2. Here the CDR3 DNA reads TGTGCCAGCAGCTTAGGGACAGGGGAACAGCCCCAGCATTTT. This gives the protein CASSLGTGEQPQHF.

This sequence joins TRBV11-2 and TRBJ1-6; 8 bases align to TRBD1. This CDR3 region has 15 residues. Germline V CDR1 and CDR2: SGHAT, FQNNGV. After removal of 2 bases from V and 12 bases from J, the junction contained 9 bases not matched to a gene. This chain's CDR3 is CASSLSALQGGPLHF. The CDR3 DNA is TGTGCCAGCAGCTTATCCGCCCTACAGGGGGGACCCCTCCACTTT.

A few counts support this clonotype. The CDR3 here is CASSSASSDTQYF. In DNA, the CDR3 is TGTGCCAGCAGCTCTGCCTCCTCAGATACGCAGTATTTT. The rearrangement joins TRBV7-6 to TRBJ2-3; D ambiguous. Germline V gene lookup returns CDR1 SGHVS and CDR2 FNYEAQ. Trimming took off 4 bases at V and 4 bases at J, with 9 bases between the two ends. The CDR3 runs to 13 residues.

The chain recombines TRBV19 with TRBJ1-1; D gene ambiguous. Germline V gene data show CDR1 as LNHDA and CDR2 as SQIVND (reference sequence). Trimming pared 3 bases from V and 6 bases from J, leaving 14 bases between. This CDR3 has 14 amino acids. The CDR3 coding sequence is TGTGCCAGTAGTATTGTTCCCGGGGAGGCTGAAGCTTTCTTT. It specifies CASSIVPGEAEAFF.

J is TRBJ1-5 and V is TRBV30; perhaps TRBD1 as D (6 bases). Germline lookup yields CDR1 GTSNPN and CDR2 SVGIG (reference sequence). The germline V and J ends were trimmed by 1 base and 3 bases, with 10 bases remaining between them. The CDR3 is 14 amino acids. CDR3 protein: CAWSAGVYNQPQHF. CDR3 DNA sequence: TGTGCCTGGAGTGCAGGGGTCTACAATCAGCCCCAGCATTTT.

The chain links TRBV12-3 or TRBV12-4 to TRBJ2-3; 15 bases map to TRBD2. This CDR3 is built from 15 residues. The J segment lost 6 bases and the V segment lost 8 bases, leaving 6 bases of the junction unmatched. The CDR3 sequence: CASAGLAGGFDTQYF. CDR3 sequence (DNA): TGTGCCAGCGCCGGACTAGCGGGGGGGTTCGATACGCAGTATTTT.

In its sample, this clonotype was seen a few times. The CDR3 region is CASSKGRLGNYGYTF. The DNA for the CDR3 is TGTGCCAGTAGTAAGGGGAGGCTGGGAAACTATGGCTACACCTTC. This sequence joins TRBV19 and TRBJ1-2, with TRBD1 as a possible D gene (5 bases). This CDR3 is 15 amino acids long. Germline CDR1 is LNHDA and CDR2 is SQIVND (reference sequence). V was shortened by 4 bases and J by 2 bases, with 14 bases between the two germline ends.

The chain employs TRBV19 and TRBJ2-6; no reliable D call. Trimming shortened V by 5 bases and J by 1 base, and 6 bases separated the two germline ends. Germline lookup yields CDR1 LNHDA and CDR2 SQIVND (reference sequence). This CDR3 spans 14 amino acids. The CDR3 DNA follows: TGTGCCAGTAGTCTAGGTTCTGGGGCCAACGTCCTGACTTTC. This sequence encodes CASSLGSGANVLTF.

In DNA, the CDR3 is TGTGCCAGCTGCCGGGACAGGGGGTACGGGGCCAACGTCCTGACTTTC. Its protein product is CASCRDRGYGANVLTF. The gene calls are TRBV2 and TRBJ2-6; 11 bases align to TRBD1. CDR1 and CDR2 from the germline V gene are SNHLY and FYNNEI. The CDR3 totals 16 residues. V lost 8 bases, J lost 4 bases, and 7 bases stayed unmatched.

The chain employs TRBV7-2 and TRBJ2-1; TRBD2 matches 8 bases. Germline lookup yields CDR1 SGHTA and CDR2 FQGNSA. The CDR3 runs 15 residues. V was clipped by 1 base and J by 3 bases; unmatched bases: 2. DNA of the CDR3: TGTGCCAGCAGCTTAGGCGGGGGGAGCTACAATGAGCAGTTCTTC. Residues: CASSLGGGSYNEQFF.

The rearrangement uses TRBV28 and TRBJ2-1; D is unclear. V lost 5 bases and J 6 bases, leaving 8 bases between the germline ends. The CDR3 length is 12 residues. Germline V gene data show CDR1 as MDHEN and CDR2 as SYDVKM. CDR3 amino acids: CASSPQSNEQFF. The CDR3 DNA sequence: TGTGCCAGCAGTCCTCAGAGCAATGAGCAGTTCTTC. The whole variable domain, filled in from reference TRBV28 and TRBJ2-1, reads DVKVTQSSRYLVKRTGEKVFLECVQDMDHENMFWYRQDPGLGLRLIYFSYDVKMKEKGDIPEGYSVSREKKERFSLILESASTNQTSMYLCASSPQSNEQFFGPGTRLTVL.

This clonotype came up a few times. V usage is TRBV21-1 and J usage is TRBJ2-2; the table's D call of TRBD1 was not tested on the DNA. TRBV21-1 is a listed pseudogene. There are 16 residues in the CDR3. Here the CDR3 reads CASSKIRDQNTGELFF. As DNA, the CDR3 is TGTGCCAGCAGCAAAATCAGGGACCAGAACACCGGGGAGCTGTTTTTT.

This clonotype has more than one count but fewer than ten. The rearrangement uses TRBV5-1 and TRBJ2-3, with a possible D match to TRBD1 (6 bases). The germline V and J ends were trimmed by 4 bases and 4 bases, with 16 bases remaining between them. The CDR3 length is 15 residues. CDR1 is SGHRS, CDR2 YFSETQ, per germline. The CDR3 here is CASSLSAGASDTQYF. CDR3 coding DNA: TGCGCCAGCAGCCTATCTGCAGGGGCCTCAGATACGCAGTATTTT. Drawing the rest from reference TRBV5-1 and TRBJ2-3, the complete variable domain is KAGVTQTPRYLIKTRGQQVTLSCSPISGHRSVSWYQQTPGQGLQFLFEYFSETQRNKGNFPGRFSGRQFSNSRSEMNVSTLELGDSALYLCASSLSAGASDTQYFGPGTRLTVL.